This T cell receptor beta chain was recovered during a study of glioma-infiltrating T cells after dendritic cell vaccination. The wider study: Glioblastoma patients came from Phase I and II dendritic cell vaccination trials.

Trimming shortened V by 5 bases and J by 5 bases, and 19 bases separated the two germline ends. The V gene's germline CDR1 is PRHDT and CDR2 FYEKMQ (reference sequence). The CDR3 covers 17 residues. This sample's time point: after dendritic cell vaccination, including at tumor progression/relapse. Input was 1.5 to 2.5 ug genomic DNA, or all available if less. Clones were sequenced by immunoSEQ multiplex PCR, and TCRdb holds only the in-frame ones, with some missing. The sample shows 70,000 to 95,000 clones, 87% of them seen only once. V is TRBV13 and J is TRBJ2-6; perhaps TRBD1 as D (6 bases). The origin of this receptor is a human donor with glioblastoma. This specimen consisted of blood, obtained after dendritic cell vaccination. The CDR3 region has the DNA TGTGCCAGCAGCCCCCGGGGCTCGGGACAACGGGCCAACGTCCTGACTTTC. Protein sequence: CASSPRGSGQRANVLTF.